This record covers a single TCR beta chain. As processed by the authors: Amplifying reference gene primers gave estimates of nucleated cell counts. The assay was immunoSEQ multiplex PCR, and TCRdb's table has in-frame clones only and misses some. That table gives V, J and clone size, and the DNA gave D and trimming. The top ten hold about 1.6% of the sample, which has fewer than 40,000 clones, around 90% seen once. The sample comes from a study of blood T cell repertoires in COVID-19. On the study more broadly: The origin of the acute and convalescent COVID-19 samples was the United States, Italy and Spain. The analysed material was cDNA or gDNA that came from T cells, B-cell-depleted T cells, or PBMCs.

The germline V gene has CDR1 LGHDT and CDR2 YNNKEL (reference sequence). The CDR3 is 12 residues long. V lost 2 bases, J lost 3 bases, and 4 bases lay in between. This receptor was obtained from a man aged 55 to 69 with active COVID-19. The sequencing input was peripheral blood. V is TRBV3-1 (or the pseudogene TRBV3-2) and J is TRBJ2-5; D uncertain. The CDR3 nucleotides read TGTGCCAGCAGCCAACAGAAAGAGACCCAGTACTTC. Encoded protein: CASSQQKETQYF.